The 10 T cell receptor beta chains below all came from one sample that was sequenced in a study of cytomegalovirus exposure and HLA in healthy donors. Use of 60 Vbeta and 13 Jbeta primers characterized the PCR. TCRdb's table, derived via immunoSEQ multiplex PCR, lists solely in-frame clones and lacks some. This table has tens of thousands of clones, roughly 70% appearing once. Sequenced sample: PBMCs. These receptors came from a young man in good health and CMV-seronegative.

J is TRBJ2-1 and V is TRBV18; 12 nucleotides line up with TRBD2. Per germline, CDR1 KGHSH and CDR2 LQKENI. This CDR3 comprises 19 residues. Trimming took 8 bases from V and 0 from J; bases not matched to a gene: 14. As DNA, the CDR3 is TGTGCCAGCCGCGGAGGACTAGCGGGGCAATATAGCTCCTACAATGAGCAGTTCTTC. The encoded protein is CASRGGLAGQYSSYNEQFF.

This clone was seen more than once but under ten times. V is TRBV2 and J is TRBJ2-7; 9 positions agree with TRBD2. V gave up 7 bases and J gave up 7 bases; unmatched junction bases: 5. Germline assignment: CDR1 SNHLY and CDR2 FYNNEI. This CDR3 comprises 12 residues. The CDR3 bases are TGTGCCAGCACATTAGCGGGAGCTGAGCAGTACTTC. It yields the protein CASTLAGAEQYF.

This clone was detected once. The CDR3 coding sequence is TGTGCCAGCAAGCTTGATATTAGCACAGATACGCAGTATTTT. Its translation: CASKLDISTDTQYF. The chain recombines TRBV2 with TRBJ2-3; D unresolved. CDR3 size: 14 residues. Germline V gene data show CDR1 as SNHLY and CDR2 as FYNNEI. Deletions cut 7 bases from V and 0 bases from J, with 11 bases between.

The gene calls are TRBV7-9 and TRBJ2-7, with 9 bases fitting TRBD1. The CDR3 is 16 residues long. Trimming removed 5 bases from V and 6 bases from J; junction bases left unmatched: 14. In germline, CDR1 is SEHNR, CDR2 FQNEAQ (reference sequence). CDR3: CASSKPPGTGKAEQYF. In DNA, the CDR3 is TGTGCCAGCAGCAAACCGCCCGGGACAGGGAAGGCCGAGCAGTACTTC.

CDR3 sequence reads: CASSLKDSVHGYTF. The CDR3 nucleotides read TGTGCCAGCAGCTTGAAGGACAGTGTGCATGGCTACACCTTC. This sequence joins TRBV5-4 and TRBJ1-2, with a possible D match to TRBD1 (6 bases). CDR1 and CDR2 from the germline V gene are SGHNT and YYREEE (reference sequence). V shed 1 base and J shed 6 bases, with 13 bases lying between them. The CDR3 extends over 14 amino acids. Together with reference TRBV5-4 and TRBJ1-2, the CDR3 gives the full variable domain: ETGVTQSPTHLIKTRGQQVTLRCSSQSGHNTVSWYQQALGQGPQFIFQYYREEENGRGNFPPRFSGLQFPNYSSELNVNALELDDSALYLCASSLKDSVHGYTFGSGTRLTVV.

There are a few counts of this clone. CDR3 in amino acids: CASSGQRNTEAFF. The CDR3 nucleotides are TGTGCCAGCAGCGGACAGAGGAACACTGAAGCTTTCTTT. The chain links TRBV7-2 to TRBJ1-1, with a weak D call TRBD1 (6 bases). Germline CDR1 is SGHTA and CDR2 is FQGNSA. This CDR3 region has 13 residues. Trimming cost V 5 bases and J 1 base, with 8 bases left between them.

The chain links TRBV4-3 to TRBJ2-1; TRBD1 might be the D (5 bases). Germline V gives CDR1 LGHNA, CDR2 YSLEER. This CDR3 contains 15 residues. V was clipped by 2 bases and J by 7 bases, with 15 bases between them. The CDR3 region is CASSQIAGRENEQFF. CDR3 bases: TGCGCCAGCAGCCAAATAGCCGGCAGGGAAAATGAGCAGTTCTTC.

V is TRBV12-5 and J is TRBJ1-4; no definite D call. The ends were cut back, 1 base at V and 8 bases at J, with 8 bases in the middle. Germline CDR1 is LGHNT and CDR2 is FRNRAP. The CDR3 has 13 residues. The CDR3 region is CASGLEEREKLFF. The CDR3 region has the DNA TGTGCTAGTGGTTTGGAAGAGCGGGAAAAACTGTTTTTT. Full variable domain (rest looked up from reference TRBV12-5 and TRBJ1-4): DARVTQTPRHKVTEMGQEVTMRCQPILGHNTVFWYRQTMMQGLELLAYFRNRAPLDDSGMPKDRFSAEMPDATLATLKIQPSEPRDSAVYFCASGLEEREKLFFGSGTQLSVL.

This clone turned up a few times. This sequence joins TRBV18 and TRBJ1-4; D is unclear. This CDR3 is built from 14 residues. In germline, CDR1 is KGHSH, CDR2 LQKENI. The germline V and J ends were trimmed by 2 bases and 6 bases, with 10 bases remaining between them. In nucleotides, the CDR3 is TGTGCCAGCTCACCATCCGTCGCGGATGAAAAACTGTTTTTT. This encodes CASSPSVADEKLFF.

This clone was detected a few times. The chain employs TRBV7-2 and TRBJ1-1, with a weak D call TRBD1 (5 bases). Germline-derived CDR1 and CDR2 are SGHTA and FQGNSA. This CDR3 is built from 14 residues. Between the trimmed V and J ends, which lost 3 bases and 6 bases, there was a span of 14 bases. This CDR3 is CASSFQYQGPEAFF. As DNA, the CDR3 is TGTGCCAGCAGCTTCCAGTACCAGGGTCCTGAAGCTTTCTTT.